This is a list of T cell receptor beta chains from one sample in a study of blood T cell repertoires in COVID-19. Clones were sequenced by immunoSEQ multiplex PCR, and TCRdb holds only the in-frame ones, with some missing. The profile shows about 200,000 clones, 65% to 90% of them singletons. Source material: PBMCs or T cells enriched from blood (not recorded which). The receptors originated from a woman aged 40 to 55 with acute COVID-19. Each CDR3 is given without its conserved first and last residue. Fields, in order: V gene, J gene, CDR3 length, CDR3 protein.

>TRBV27|TRBJ2-1|15
ASSLPPDGGSYNEQF
>TRBV28|TRBJ2-7|12
ASSLRGGPYEQY
>TRBV7-9|TRBJ1-2|12
ASSLGTTNYGYT
>TRBV18|TRBJ1-2|11
ASSPQGADGYT
>TRBV5-3|TRBJ2-7|13
ARSLAGTGPYEQY
>TRBV5-1|TRBJ2-7|12
ASRGGGSSYEQY
>TRBV28|TRBJ1-2|11
ASSLRVGYGYT
>TRBV2|TRBJ1-5|13
ASSAKDRYNQPQH
>TRBV24-1|TRBJ2-1|17
ATSDLRGGLAGGINEQF
>TRBV27|TRBJ2-7|15
ASSPSSYRDRGHEQY
>TRBV10-1|TRBJ2-7|12
ASSRGRGTYEQY
>TRBV7-3|TRBJ2-2|12
ASSLRANTGELF
>TRBV4-1|TRBJ1-5|17
ASSRGSFLGDRANQPQH
>TRBV5-1|TRBJ2-3|14
ASSFASLAHTDTQY
>TRBV28|TRBJ2-5|14
ASRGGGSGREETQY
>TRBV5-8|TRBJ2-7|10
ASSRDNYEQY
>TRBV19|TRBJ1-1|10
ASSIYGEGAF
>TRBV4-2|TRBJ2-7|13
ASSQGMGQTYEQY
>TRBV7-2|TRBJ2-7|11
ASSLGAGHEQY
>TRBV7-3|TRBJ2-3|13
ASSKTSGSGGTQY
>TRBV6-6|TRBJ1-6|14
ASSYGRSSYNSPLH
>TRBV15|TRBJ1-4|14
ATSRDRRPTNEKLF
>TRBV2|TRBJ2-7|10
ASGDSVYEQY
>TRBV28|TRBJ2-7|11
ASSLSGTYEQY
>TRBV28|TRBJ1-5|16
ASSLYVHHQGFNQPQH
>TRBV5-8|TRBJ1-4|13
ASSFQQGAREKLF
>TRBV28|TRBJ2-3|9
ATRGGTTQY